These T cell receptor beta chains were read from a single sample in a study of lymphopenia after photon versus proton radiotherapy. Measured with immunoSEQ multiplex PCR; TCRdb has only the in-frame clones, and not every one. The table records around 70,000 clones, just over 90% of them present only once. Sequencing was performed on peripheral blood, taken from a patient treated with photon-based radiotherapy. The receptors derive from a woman between 65 and 79 years old with pancreatic cancer. The CDR3 runs from the conserved cysteine through the conserved F or W. A D gene is named only where the DNA matches it firmly. A row's size may be missing; if present it is once, few, many or a size class.

v_call,j_call,clone_size,d_call,cdr3_aa,cdr3_nt
TRBV5-8,TRBJ2-7,NA,TRBD2,CASSFQKGFGGSFTYGQYF,TGTGCCAGCAGCTTTCAAAAAGGCTTTGGCGGGAGTTTCACCTACGGGCAGTACTTC
TRBV9,TRBJ2-1,once,NA,CASSVQEGSYNEQFF,TGTGCCAGCAGCGTACAAGAGGGATCGTACAATGAGCAGTTCTTC
TRBV4-1,TRBJ2-7,few,NA,CASSQIRQGGRSTYEQYF,TGCGCCAGCAGCCAAATCAGGCAGGGCGGGCGATCCACCTACGAGCAGTACTTC
TRBV29-1,TRBJ1-2,NA,NA,CSAGPGPLSGGYTF,TGCAGCGCAGGTCCGGGACCCCTTTCGGGTGGCTACACCTTC
TRBV9,TRBJ1-2,NA,TRBD1,CASSKTGAFSGYTF,TGTGCCAGCAGCAAGACAGGGGCGTTTAGTGGCTACACCTTC
TRBV19,TRBJ1-1,NA,NA,CASSRIETTEAFF,TGTGCCAGTAGTAGGATTGAGACCACTGAAGCTTTCTTT
TRBV19,TRBJ2-1,NA,NA,CASRHRGTSRNSLNNEQFF,TGTGCCAGTAGACATAGGGGAACTAGCCGGAACTCACTAAACAATGAGCAGTTCTTC
TRBV27,TRBJ2-7,NA,TRBD2,CASTIPKLAGYEQYF,TGTGCCAGCACTATTCCCAAACTAGCGGGGTACGAGCAGTACTTC
TRBV7-8,TRBJ1-6,NA,NA,CASSPIGGYNSPLHF,TGTGCCAGCAGCCCTATTGGGGGTTATAATTCACCCCTCCACTTT
TRBV20-1,TRBJ2-7,NA,NA,CSTTGPYEQYF,TGCAGTACTACGGGACCCTACGAGCAGTACTTC
TRBV15,TRBJ2-7,NA,NA,CATSRDSLSEQYF,TGTGCCACCAGCAGAGATAGTCTATCCGAGCAGTACTTC
TRBV28,TRBJ2-1,NA,NA,CASSGHVQGMDEQFF,TGTGCCAGCAGTGGACACGTGCAGGGTATGGATGAGCAGTTCTTC
TRBV30,TRBJ2-1,NA,NA,CAWSRMSTVGRFF,TGTGCCTGGAGTCGTATGTCGACAGTGGGTAGGTTCTTC
TRBV29-1,TRBJ1-1,NA,NA,CSVASGTEAFF,TGCAGCGTTGCGTCTGGGACTGAAGCTTTCTTT
TRBV7-2,TRBJ1-5,NA,TRBD1,CASSSRTGDQPQHF,TGTGCCAGCAGCTCCCGGACAGGGGATCAGCCCCAGCATTTT
TRBV5-1,TRBJ2-5,NA,TRBD2,CASSAGLAGVETQYF,TGCGCCAGCAGCGCGGGACTAGCGGGAGTCGAGACCCAGTACTTC
TRBV15,TRBJ2-2,NA,NA,CATSRDPTGELFF,TGTGCCACCAGCAGAGATCCCACCGGGGAGCTGTTTTTT
TRBV7-2,TRBJ2-7,NA,NA,CASSPHGPQVGEQYF,TGTGCCAGCAGTCCACACGGCCCCCAGGTAGGCGAGCAGTACTTC
TRBV29-1,TRBJ2-7,NA,NA,CSVAVSYEQYF,TGCAGCGTTGCCGTCTCCTACGAGCAGTACTTC
TRBV6-5,TRBJ2-7,NA,NA,CASKGVGSSYEQYF,TGTGCCAGCAAGGGGGTTGGGAGCTCCTACGAGCAGTACTTC
TRBV4-3,TRBJ1-5,once,TRBD1,CASSQSRDRDQPQHF,TGCGCCAGCAGCCAAAGCCGGGACAGAGATCAGCCCCAGCATTTT
TRBV28,TRBJ2-7,NA,NA,CASSNSGYEQYF,TGTGCCAGCAGTAACTCAGGGTACGAGCAGTACTTC
TRBV9,TRBJ1-3,NA,NA,CASSVAQGGQNSGNTIYF,TGTGCCAGCAGCGTAGCACAGGGTGGACAAAATTCTGGAAACACCATATATTTT
TRBV6-1,TRBJ1-3,NA,TRBD1,CASTEQGSGNTIYF,TGTGCCAGCACCGAACAGGGGTCTGGAAACACCATATATTTT
TRBV2,TRBJ2-3,NA,NA,CASSELGTDTQYF,TGTGCCAGCAGTGAATTGGGCACAGATACGCAGTATTTT
TRBV10-3,TRBJ2-7,NA,NA,CAIRMRDGSYEQYF,TGTGCCATCAGAATGCGGGACGGTTCCTACGAGCAGTACTTC
TRBV7-2,TRBJ1-5,NA,TRBD1,CASSFSMTGGQPQHF,TGTGCCAGCAGCTTTTCAATGACAGGGGGCCAGCCCCAGCATTTT
TRBV29-1,TRBJ2-2,NA,TRBD2,CSVAGVAGATGELFF,TGCAGCGTCGCCGGGGTAGCGGGAGCCACCGGGGAGCTGTTTTTT
TRBV28,TRBJ1-3,NA,NA,CASRPDRYTPGNTIYF,TGTGCCAGCAGGCCAGACAGGTATACCCCTGGAAACACCATATATTTT
TRBV30,TRBJ2-5,NA,NA,CAWSTIQGYQETQYF,TGTGCCTGGAGCACCATACAGGGATACCAAGAGACCCAGTACTTC
TRBV27,TRBJ2-7,once,TRBD2,CASRPSGSVYEQYF,TGTGCCAGCAGGCCCAGCGGGAGTGTGTACGAGCAGTACTTC